The entry that follows covers one TCR beta chain sequence. PCR amplification relied on 60 Vbeta primers (plus 13 Jbeta primers). Profiling relied on immunoSEQ multiplex PCR, and the TCRdb table lists in-frame clones only, not all of them. The sample shows some 190,000 clones, about three quarters of them seen only once. This sample stems from a study of cytomegalovirus exposure and HLA in healthy donors. The sequence came from a man between 18 and 29 years old in good health and CMV-seronegative. Sequenced input: PBMCs.

The CDR3 spells CAWGKGGLAAEQYF. CDR3 bases: TGTGCCTGGGGAAAGGGGGGACTAGCGGCCGAGCAGTACTTC. The chain is built from TRBV30 and TRBJ2-7; 11 nucleotides agree with TRBD2. In germline, CDR1 is GTSNPN, CDR2 SVGIG (reference sequence). This CDR3 has 14 amino acids. After removal of 5 bases from V and 6 bases from J, the junction contained 9 bases not matched to a gene.